This T cell receptor beta chain was recorded in a study of blood T cell repertoires in COVID-19. Some clones are missing from TCRdb's copy, which holds only in-frame ones; the method was immunoSEQ multiplex PCR. The sample has over 150,000 clones, about 80% seen once. The CDR3 consists of 13 residues. Germline assignment: CDR1 SGHDN and CDR2 FVKESK. Trimming left V 4 bases short and J 9 bases short, with 13 bases between. The chain employs TRBV14 and TRBJ2-1, with a possible D match to TRBD2 (5 bases). Source material: peripheral blood. The TCR sequence derives from an older woman with acute or convalescent COVID-19. CDR3 region: CASSPQLAGEQFF. For the CDR3, the DNA is TGTGCCAGCAGCCCGCAGCTAGCAGGTGAGCAGTTCTTC.